This TCR beta chain comes out of a study of blood T cell repertoires in COVID-19 (dated by TCRdb to 2019 to 2021). With respect to the entire study: Collaborator samples came from the United States, Italy and Spain and covered acute and convalescent phases of COVID-19. Samples came from the ongoing ImmuneRACE study (first 160 participants) plus 1,254 subjects from 6 global collaborators. The repertoires were released in a freely available public database intended as a resource for research on the immune response to SARS-CoV-2. The dataset comprised deeply sampled blood TCRbeta repertoires from subjects exposed to, actively infected with, or recovered from COVID-19. The sample metadata nearly always contained a de-identified subject ID, COVID-19 status, age in years and sex. Where available, HLA class I and class II types were taken from metadata supplied by the sample provider and were not determined by assay-based typing. The material from the prospective study consisted of cDNA or gDNA derived from T cells, B-cell-depleted T cells, or PBMCs.

To note about this clone: The clone's antigen remains unknown. Per-nucleotide qualities are absent, and no much larger clonotype sits a single base away.

Beyond this particular receptor, the publication reports: The amount of clinical and demographic metadata varied by source and participant and was provided uncurated.

TCRbeta CDR3 regions were amplified from genomic DNA using the immunoSEQ Assay, a bias-controlled multiplex PCR. The original pipeline was this. The number of nucleated cells in each sample was estimated from the amplification of reference gene primers within the assay. To quantify the absolute abundance of each unique TCRbeta CDR3 rearrangement, sequence reads were collapsed and filtered. For each sample, productive Simpson clonality was calculated as the square root of Simpson's diversity index over productive rearrangements. Not all clones reach the TCRdb copy of this immuneACCESS table, which keeps in-frame sequences only. Checked studies attribute under half of the gap to unresolved V genes and leave the rest unexplained. V, J and clone size were drawn from that table, and D and trimming were deduced from the DNA. The sample includes roughly 250,000 clones, with about 87% observed a single time. The ten largest make up about 3% of the sample.

Including the terminal cysteine and phenylalanine, the CDR3 comprises 14 residues. The DNA shown is the 42-base CDR3, in frame from base 1. The junction shows trimming of 5 bases on V and 4 bases on J, plus 15 bases between the germline ends. CDR1 MDHEN and CDR2 SYDVKM were looked up in the germline V gene. Participants in the prospective study were enrolled through a virtual design, were aged roughly 18 to 100 years, and lived in roughly 26 United States geographic areas. In the prospective study, cohorts were assigned on the basis of participant-reported clinical history obtained from a screening survey and a study questionnaire. Recovered participants in ImmuneRACE Cohort 3 were defined by two consecutive negative NP/OP PCR tests, clearance by a healthcare professional, or resolution of symptoms. In the prospective study, whole blood, serum and a nasopharyngeal or oropharyngeal swab were collected from each participant by mobile phlebotomists. Over a roughly 2-month period, participants in the prospective study had the option of providing additional blood draws and questionnaires. Blood samples from the prospective study were shipped frozen or at room temperature prior to DNA extraction.

Sample: PBMCs or T cells enriched from blood (not recorded which). Rearrangement joined TRBV28 to TRBJ2-7; TRBD2 is possibly the D segment (6 matching bases). The TCR comes from a woman between 50 and 59 years old who had recovered from COVID-19. The CDR3 sequence is CASSISILAYEQYF. The DNA is as follows: TGTGCCAGCAGTATTTCAATCCTAGCGTACGAGCAGTACTTC.